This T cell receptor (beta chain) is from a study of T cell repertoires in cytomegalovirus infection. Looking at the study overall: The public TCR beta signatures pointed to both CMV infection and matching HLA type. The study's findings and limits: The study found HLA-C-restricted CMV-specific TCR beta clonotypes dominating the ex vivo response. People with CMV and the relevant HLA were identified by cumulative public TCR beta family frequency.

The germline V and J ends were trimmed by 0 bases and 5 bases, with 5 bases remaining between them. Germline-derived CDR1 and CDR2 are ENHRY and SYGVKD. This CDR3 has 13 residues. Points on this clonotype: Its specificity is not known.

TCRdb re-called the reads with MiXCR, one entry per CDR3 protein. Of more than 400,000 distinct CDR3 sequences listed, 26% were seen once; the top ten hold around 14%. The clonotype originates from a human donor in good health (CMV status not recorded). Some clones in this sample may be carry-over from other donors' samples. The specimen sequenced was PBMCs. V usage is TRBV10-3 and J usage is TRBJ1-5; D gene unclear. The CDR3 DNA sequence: TGTGCCATCAGTGAGTCAACAGATCAGCCCCAGCATTTT. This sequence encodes CAISESTDQPQHF.